This T cell receptor beta chain was captured by sequencing in a study of T cells in localized non-small cell lung cancer. Using immunoSEQ multiplex PCR, the repertoire was profiled, and TCRdb retains in-frame clones only, with some absent. The sample carries 3,000 or so clones, approximately 25% recorded once. This clone was detected only a few times. Its cognate antigen is unknown. Points from the study as a whole: Median approximately 50 top-100 tumor clones were shared with paired adjacent lung.

The receptor's source is a female donor of 60 years or more with stage I lung adenocarcinoma. The specimen was lung tumor tissue, collected before any cancer treatment.

The CDR3 reads CASSAGRTGGLGTEAFF. The CDR3 bases are TGTGCCAGCAGCGCTGGTAGGACAGGGGGCCTCGGCACTGAAGCTTTCTTT. The chain links TRBV9 to TRBJ1-1; the match to TRBD1 covers 11 bases. The V gene end was trimmed by 3 bases and the J gene end by 4 bases; junction bases not matched to a gene: 11. There are 17 residues in the CDR3. The germline CDR1 and CDR2 sequences are SGDLS and YYNGEE.